One T cell receptor (beta chain) is described in this entry. Its target is not known. The source material, RNA transcripts, was used to amplify TCR beta CDR3 regions. The study used the HTBI primer set for a first-round RT-PCR of the TCR CDR3. TCRdb reanalysed the multiplex PCR reads using MiXCR and keeps one entry per CDR3 protein. The sample contains 500,000 to 600,000 distinct CDR3 sequences, about 20% of which appear only once. The data were taken from a study of T cells in Graves' hyperthyroidism and ophthalmopathy. Points from the study as a whole: Blood also held most thyroid clonotypes expanded beyond 0.001.

Per the germline V gene, CDR1 is LGHDT and CDR2 is YNNKEL (reference sequence). This CDR3 has 12 amino acids. V was pared by 1 base and J by 6 bases, with 6 bases between. The sequenced material came from blood. This sequence joins TRBV3-1 and TRBJ1-1, with D unclear. This receptor was taken from a man aged 40-49 years with Graves' ophthalmopathy. The CDR3, as DNA: TGTGCCAGCAGCCAAGCGACTGCTGAAGCTTTCTTT. Its protein product is CASSQATAEAFF.